Presented here are 27 T cell receptor beta chains from one specimen sequenced in a study of human T cells and chemical hapten exposure. What the library attached to individual cDNA molecules were unique molecular identifiers. TCRdb ran MiXCR on the reads and lists one entry per CDR3 protein. The sample has fewer than 5,000 distinct CDR3 sequences, roughly 50% seen once; the top ten hold 3.2%. Treatment defined: therapeutic diphenylcyclopropenone sensitization with weekly scalp DPC. The sample was whole blood, taken before DPC sensitization or 2, 6, or about 24 weeks after (not recorded which). The receptors were gathered from an adult with alopecia areata. Some clones in this sample may be carry-over from other donors' samples. This table probably holds off-target reads from a library built for another chain.

This chain joins TRBV29-1 and TRBJ1-1; no clear D gene. Germline V lookup: CDR1 SQVTM, CDR2 ANQGSEA. The V end lost 1 base, the J end lost 0 bases, and 3 bases lay between the germline ends. This CDR3 is 12 amino acids long. The CDR3, as DNA: TGCAGCGTTGAAGCAGTGAACACTGAAGCTTTCTTT. Translating gives CSVEAVNTEAFF.

CDR3 amino acids: CASAGEWVYNEQFF. The CDR3 nucleotides read TGTGCCTCTGCGGGGGAGTGGGTATACAATGAGCAGTTCTTC. V is TRBV30 and J is TRBJ2-1; 7 bases fit TRBD2. CDR1 is GTSNPN, CDR2 SVGIG, per germline (reference sequence). CDR3 length equals 14 residues. Trimming took 7 bases from V and 4 from J; bases not matched to a gene: 10. The full variable domain, in which reference TRBV30 and TRBJ2-1 provide the parts outside the CDR3, is SQTIHQWPATLVQPVGSPLSLECTVEGTSNPNLYWYRQAAGRGLQLLFYSVGIGQISSEVPQNLSASRPQDRQFILSSKKLLLSDSGFYLCASAGEWVYNEQFFGPGTRLTVL.

The rearrangement uses TRBV19 and TRBJ2-2, with TRBD2 matching 12 bases. The germline CDR1 and CDR2 sequences are LNHDA and SQIVND (reference sequence). CDR3 size: 17 residues. J lost 0 bases, V lost 6 bases, and 5 bases had no gene match. The CDR3 protein is CASSWTSGAPNTGELFF. Here the CDR3 DNA reads TGTGCCAGTAGCTGGACTAGCGGGGCCCCGAACACCGGGGAGCTGTTTTTT. The full variable domain, with the rest looked up from reference TRBV19 and TRBJ2-2, is DGGITQSPKYLFRKEGQNVTLSCEQNLNHDAMYWYRQDPGQGLRLIYYSQIVNDFQKGDIAEGYSVSREKKESFPLTVTSAQKNPTAFYLCASSWTSGAPNTGELFFGEGSRLTVL.

This clonotype was seen only a few times. The chain combines TRBV6-5 with TRBJ2-5; TRBD2 agrees at 10 bases. V lost 2 bases, J lost 5 bases, and 5 bases stayed unmatched. CDR1 and CDR2 (germline): MNHEY, SVGAGI. This CDR3 contains 15 residues. The CDR3 loop reads CASSYVAGGRETQYF. The CDR3 DNA reads TGTGCCAGCAGTTACGTAGCGGGGGGACGCGAGACCCAGTACTTC.

This chain connects TRBV3-1 to TRBJ2-7; possible D gene TRBD1, 6 bases. CDR3 length: 15 amino acids. V was shortened by 0 bases and J by 5 bases, with 14 bases between the two germline ends. Per germline, CDR1 LGHDT and CDR2 YNNKEL (reference sequence). The CDR3 reads CASSQEINRVDEQYF. CDR3 coding DNA: TGTGCCAGCAGCCAAGAGATAAACAGGGTGGACGAGCAGTACTTC.

This clonotype appeared a few times. This rearrangement joins TRBV4-3 to TRBJ2-3; 9 positions match TRBD2. The length of the CDR3 is 15 residues. Germline CDR1 is LGHNA and CDR2 is YSLEER. Trimming cost V 4 bases and J 2 bases; bases outside gene matches: 4. Here the CDR3 DNA reads TGCGCCAGCAGCCTAGCGGGGGCCCCCACAGATACGCAGTATTTT. This encodes CASSLAGAPTDTQYF.

This clonotype came up once. The chain combines TRBV6-5 with TRBJ2-2; D is perhaps TRBD1 or TRBD2 (5 bases each). V lost 0 bases and J 5 bases, leaving 10 bases between the germline ends. This CDR3 has 15 residues. CDR1 is MNHEY and CDR2 is SVGAGI in the germline V gene. Here the CDR3 reads CASSYSGTSTGELFF. In nucleotides, the CDR3 is TGTGCCAGCAGTTACTCCGGGACCTCAACCGGGGAGCTGTTTTTT.

This clonotype appeared a few times. The V gene is TRBV5-4, the J gene TRBJ2-1, with D possibly TRBD2 on 5 matching bases. From germline, CDR1 is SGHNT and CDR2 YYREEE (reference sequence). Trimming pared 5 bases from V and 4 bases from J, leaving 13 bases between. The CDR3 extends over 14 amino acids. For the CDR3, the DNA is TGTGCCAGCAGAGGATGGACTGATTACAATGAGCAGTTCTTC. Protein: CASRGWTDYNEQFF.

This sequence joins TRBV4-2 and TRBJ2-5; TRBD2 agrees at 14 bases. With V trimmed by 3 bases and J by 3 bases, 3 bases remained unmatched. Germline V gene data show CDR1 as LGHNA and CDR2 as YNFKEQ. This CDR3 is built from 16 residues. CDR3 nucleotides: TGTGCCAGCAGCCAGGGACTAGCGGGGGCCAAAGAGACCCAGTACTTC. Residues: CASSQGLAGAKETQYF.

The chain combines TRBV11-1 with TRBJ2-3; D not resolved. Germline values: CDR1 SGHAT, CDR2 FQDESV (reference sequence). Trimming removed 2 bases from V and 0 bases from J, with 9 bases in between. The CDR3 length is 15 residues. The CDR3, as DNA: TGTGCCAGCAGCTTACTGCCGACTAGCACAGATACGCAGTATTTT. The encoded protein is CASSLLPTSTDTQYF.

This clonotype occurred a few times. The chain employs TRBV11-2 and TRBJ2-5, with 9 positions matching TRBD2. Germline V CDR1 and CDR2: SGHAT, FQNNGV. V lost 6 bases to trimming and J lost 5 bases; unmatched junction nucleotides: 10. This CDR3 comprises 15 residues. As DNA, the CDR3 is TGTGCCAGCAGGCTCGGGACTAGCAGACCCGAGACCCAGTACTTC. It specifies CASRLGTSRPETQYF.

This sequence joins TRBV11-2 and TRBJ2-3, with D maybe TRBD2 (6 bases). Germline CDR1 and CDR2: SGHAT and FQNNGV. V lost 4 bases and J 0 bases, leaving 8 bases between the germline ends. The CDR3 extends over 14 amino acids. DNA for the CDR3: TGTGCCAGCAGCTGGGGGACTAGCACAGATACGCAGTATTTT. Amino acids: CASSWGTSTDTQYF.

This clonotype turned up a few times. The chain uses TRBV7-2 and TRBJ2-7, with D possibly being TRBD2 (6 bases). The germline gives CDR1 SGHTA, CDR2 FQGNSA. The CDR3 is made up of 15 amino acids. V was clipped by 3 bases and J by 4 bases, with 16 bases between them. CDR3 sequence (DNA): TGTGCCAGCAGCTTGGGTCGGGAGCCAGAATACGAGCAGTACTTC. Encoded protein: CASSLGREPEYEQYF.

The table lists this clonotype with a few counts. V and J are TRBV20-1 and TRBJ2-1; D tentatively reads TRBD1 or TRBD2 (6 bases each). The CDR3 loop spans 16 amino acids. CDR1 and CDR2 (germline): DFQATT, SNEGSKA (reference sequence). Deletions cut 5 bases from V and 4 bases from J, with 21 bases between. CDR3 bases: TGCAGTGCTGTGCACGGAGGGGGGAGAGGGTACAATGAGCAGTTCTTC. It translates to CSAVHGGGRGYNEQFF.

The chain is built from TRBV25-1 and TRBJ2-3; D may be TRBD1 or TRBD2 (6 bases each). CDR3 length: 14 residues. Trimming stripped 2 bases from V and 1 base from J, with 7 bases between. The V gene's germline CDR1 is MGHDK and CDR2 SYGVNS. CDR3 bases: TGTGCCAGCAGTGAAGGGGGGCGCACAGATACGCAGTATTTT. This translates into CASSEGGRTDTQYF.

This clonotype was seen only a few times. The chain uses TRBV7-9 and TRBJ2-7, with a possible D match to TRBD1 (6 bases). The CDR3 runs to 14 residues. Between the trimmed V and J ends, which lost 4 bases and 0 bases, there was a span of 10 bases. Germline CDR1 SEHNR, CDR2 FQNEAQ (reference sequence). CDR3 amino acids: CASSSTGVSYEQYF. As DNA, the CDR3 is TGTGCCAGCAGCTCGACAGGCGTCTCCTACGAGCAGTACTTC.

This clonotype was recorded a few times. CDR3 sequence reads: CASSVMVPPATDTQYF. The CDR3 DNA follows: TGTGCCAGCAGCGTCATGGTCCCGCCTGCCACAGATACGCAGTATTTT. The chain links TRBV7-6 to TRBJ2-3, with D hard to call. The CDR3 extends over 16 amino acids. Germline V gene lookup returns CDR1 SGHVS and CDR2 FNYEAQ. With 5 bases removed from V and 2 bases from J, the gap between germline ends came to 17 bases.

The chain uses TRBV7-8 and TRBJ2-2; 7 bases are a match to TRBD1. The length of the CDR3 is 17 residues. Germline V lookup: CDR1 SGHVS, CDR2 FQNEAQ. V gave up 5 bases and J gave up 3 bases; unmatched junction bases: 12. The chain's CDR3 is CASSNIEDREDTGELFF. CDR3 sequence (DNA): TGTGCCAGCAGCAACATCGAAGACAGGGAAGACACCGGGGAGCTGTTTTTT.

The genes are TRBV20-1 and TRBJ2-1, with D unclear. Per germline, CDR1 DFQATT and CDR2 SNEGSKA (reference sequence). This CDR3 comprises 13 residues. The germline V and J ends were trimmed by 0 bases and 6 bases, with 9 bases remaining between them. The CDR3 nucleotides read TGCAGTGCTAGAGATTTCCCGTTCAATGAGCAGTTCTTC. It is translated as CSARDFPFNEQFF.

The gene calls are TRBV29-1 and TRBJ2-2; D is unresolved. The germline CDR1 and CDR2 sequences are SQVTM and ANQGSEA. CDR3 size: 12 residues. V dropped 5 bases and J dropped 8 bases, with 12 bases sitting between them. As DNA, the CDR3 is TGCAGCGTTAGACAACAAGGAGGGGAGCTGTTTTTT. Protein sequence: CSVRQQGGELFF.

This chain connects TRBV27 to TRBJ2-3, with 7 bases matching TRBD1. V lost 4 bases and J lost 1; bases outside the gene matches: 2. Germline lookup yields CDR1 MNHEY and CDR2 SMNVEV (reference sequence). The CDR3 covers 14 residues. The chain's CDR3 is CASSYRGGTDTQYF. CDR3 coding DNA: TGTGCCAGCAGTTACAGGGGCGGCACAGATACGCAGTATTTT.

This clonotype was seen a few times. This chain connects TRBV20-1 to TRBJ2-3; no reliable D call. Germline loops: CDR1 DFQATT, CDR2 SNEGSKA (reference sequence). This CDR3 has 13 amino acids. V was cut by 3 bases and J by 0 bases, with 7 bases left in between. CDR3 in DNA: TGCAGTGCTAGGACGCCTAGCACAGATACGCAGTATTTT. This sequence encodes CSARTPSTDTQYF.

The J gene is TRBJ2-7, the V gene TRBV29-1; a possible D gene is TRBD2 (6 bases). V dropped 4 bases and J dropped 4 bases, with 8 bases sitting between them. Germline CDR1 SQVTM, CDR2 ANQGSEA. The CDR3 runs to 11 residues. CDR3 nucleotides: TGCAGCGTTGGCGGGGCTTACGAGCAGTACTTC. Its protein product is CSVGGAYEQYF.

V and J are TRBV7-6 and TRBJ1-3, with 8 positions matching TRBD1. Germline lookup yields CDR1 SGHVS and CDR2 FNYEAQ. Trimming cost V 0 bases and J 2 bases; bases outside gene matches: 3. There are 16 residues in the CDR3. The CDR3 bases are TGTGCCAGCAGCTTAGCCCAGGGGGCGCCTGGAAACACCATATATTTT. As protein: CASSLAQGAPGNTIYF. The complete variable domain, with remaining parts taken from reference TRBV7-6 and TRBJ1-3, reads GAGVSQSPRYKVTKRGQDVALRCDPISGHVSLYWYRQALGQGPEFLTYFNYEAQQDKSGLPNDRFSAERPEGSISTLTIQRTEQRDSAMYRCASSLAQGAPGNTIYFGEGSWLTVV.

A few counts support this clonotype. The chain recombines TRBV29-1 with TRBJ2-7; D is perhaps TRBD1 or TRBD2 (5 bases each). Trimming removed 1 base at V and 4 bases at J, with 11 bases between. CDR3 length: 13 residues. Germline CDR1 is SQVTM and CDR2 is ANQGSEA. This CDR3 reads CSVEAPGTYEQYF. For the CDR3, the DNA is TGCAGCGTTGAAGCGCCAGGGACGTACGAGCAGTACTTC.

V gene TRBV7-9 combines with J gene TRBJ2-3, with D unclear. Trimming stripped 7 bases from V and 6 bases from J, with 20 bases between. The CDR3 contains 15 residues. The germline gives CDR1 SEHNR, CDR2 FQNEAQ (reference sequence). The CDR3 DNA follows: TGTGCCAGCATCCCTTATGCAGGCCATGTTGATACGCAGTATTTT. Residues: CASIPYAGHVDTQYF. The complete variable domain, with remaining parts taken from reference TRBV7-9 and TRBJ2-3, reads DTGVSQNPRHKITKRGQNVTFRCDPISEHNRLYWYRQTLGQGPEFLTYFQNEAQLEKSRLLSDRFSAERPKGSFSTLEIQRTEQGDSAMYLCASIPYAGHVDTQYFGPGTRLTVL.

This clonotype was picked up one time. The J gene is TRBJ2-3, the V gene TRBV7-2; 10 bases match TRBD2. The J segment lost 4 bases and the V segment lost 0 bases, leaving 7 bases of the junction unmatched. The CDR3 is 17 residues long. Germline values: CDR1 SGHTA, CDR2 FQGNSA. The CDR3 spells CASSLAPAGGLADTQYF. CDR3 DNA sequence: TGTGCCAGCAGCTTAGCCCCAGCGGGGGGGCTAGCAGATACGCAGTATTTT.